These 7 T cell receptor beta chains came from one sample sequenced in a study of human T cells and chemical hapten exposure. Sample time point: patch test 1, 2 weeks after DPC sensitization. Treatment reported: therapeutic diphenylcyclopropenone sensitization with weekly scalp DPC. In TCRdb, the RACE reads were re-called with MiXCR into one record per CDR3 protein. This sample carries about 380,000 distinct CDR3 sequences, 4% to 5.5% of them seen once, and the ten largest clones take 2% to 2.5%. The specimen was whole blood, collected in connection with sensitization to the hapten diphenylcyclopropenone (DPC). Source of these receptors: a woman in her forties or fifties with alopecia areata. Some clones in this sample may be carry-over from other donors' samples.

Many counts were recorded for this clonotype. The chain is built from TRBV27 and TRBJ1-1; 7 bases line up with TRBD1. In germline, CDR1 is MNHEY, CDR2 SMNVEV (reference sequence). After removal of 7 bases from V and 1 base from J, the junction contained 3 bases not matched to a gene. The length of the CDR3 is 13 residues. The CDR3 DNA sequence: TGTGCCAGCACGGGACAGCAGAACACTGAAGCTTTCTTT. Translated: CASTGQQNTEAFF.

This clonotype was picked up many times. The chain combines TRBV9 with TRBJ2-1; D tentatively fits TRBD1 or TRBD2 (6 bases each). Germline CDR1 SGDLS, CDR2 YYNGEE. This CDR3 has 14 amino acids. The V gene lost 3 bases and the J gene lost 3 bases, with 10 bases spanning the gap. The CDR3 coding sequence is TGTGCCAGCAGCGAGGGGGGTCTCTACAATGAGCAGTTCTTC. It encodes CASSEGGLYNEQFF.

The table lists this clonotype with many counts. The chain has TRBV6-4 and TRBJ1-2; D is uncertain. Germline assignment: CDR1 MRHNA and CDR2 SNTAGT. V lost 2 bases, J lost 2 bases, and 12 bases lay in between. This CDR3 region has 15 residues. The CDR3 loop is CASSDGRAPNYGYTF. The DNA for the CDR3 is TGTGCCAGCAGTGACGGGAGGGCCCCAAACTATGGCTACACCTTC.

This chain uses TRBV12-3 or TRBV12-4 with TRBJ1-2, with D perhaps matching TRBD1 (6 bases). The CDR3 loop spans 15 amino acids. Deletions cut 5 bases from V and 4 bases from J, with 17 bases between. CDR3 loop: CASSPTSEGGYGYTF. The CDR3 nucleotides read TGTGCCAGCAGTCCAACAAGCGAAGGGGGCTATGGCTACACCTTC.

This clonotype was recorded many times. V and J are TRBV7-2 and TRBJ1-5; TRBD1 aligns across 10 bases. The CDR3 is made up of 15 amino acids. The V segment lost 5 bases and the J segment 7 bases; nucleotides outside the gene matches: 8. The germline V gene encodes CDR1 SGHTA and CDR2 FQGNSA. CDR3 sequence: CASSNDRGPEQPQHF. CDR3 nucleotide sequence: TGTGCCAGCAGCAACGACAGGGGGCCGGAACAGCCCCAGCATTTT.

This clonotype was counted many times. J is TRBJ2-7 and V is TRBV7-9; D remains ambiguous. Germline V gene data show CDR1 as SEHNR and CDR2 as FQNEAQ (reference sequence). Trimming removed 3 bases at V and 2 bases at J, with 5 bases between. CDR3 size: 12 residues. The DNA for the CDR3 is TGTGCCAGCAGCTTGGAACCCTACGAGCAGTACTTC. Translation: CASSLEPYEQYF.

This clonotype was observed a handful of times. The chain links TRBV29-1 to TRBJ1-2; D is perhaps TRBD1 (6 bases). The CDR3 runs 12 residues. V lost 6 bases and J lost 3, with 11 bases in between. The germline V gene has CDR1 SQVTM and CDR2 ANQGSEA. The DNA of the CDR3 is TGCAGCGTCAGGGGTAACGACTATGGCTACACCTTC. As protein: CSVRGNDYGYTF.